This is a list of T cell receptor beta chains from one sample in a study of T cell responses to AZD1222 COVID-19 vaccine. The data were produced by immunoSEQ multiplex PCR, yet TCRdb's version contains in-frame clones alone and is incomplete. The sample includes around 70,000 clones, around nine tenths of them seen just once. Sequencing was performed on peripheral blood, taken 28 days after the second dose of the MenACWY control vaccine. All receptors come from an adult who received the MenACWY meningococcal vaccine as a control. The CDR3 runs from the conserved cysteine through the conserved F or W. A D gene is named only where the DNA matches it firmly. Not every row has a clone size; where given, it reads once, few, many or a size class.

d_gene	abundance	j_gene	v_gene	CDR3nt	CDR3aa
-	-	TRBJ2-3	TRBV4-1	TGCGCCAGCAGCCAAGATGGAGCTGGTACGCAGTATTTT	CASSQDGAGTQYF
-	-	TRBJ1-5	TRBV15	TGTGCCACCAGCAGAGATGGGCAGCCAAATCAGCCCCAGCATTTT	CATSRDGQPNQPQHF
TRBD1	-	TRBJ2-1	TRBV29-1	TGCAGCGTTGTTCGACAGGGGCGGGACAATGAGCAGTTCTTC	CSVVRQGRDNEQFF
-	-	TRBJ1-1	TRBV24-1	TGTGCCACCAGTGCCGTGAGAGGTCTCGCGGCCAGAGCTTTCTTT	CATSAVRGLAARAFF
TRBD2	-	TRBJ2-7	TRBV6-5	TGTGCCAGCAGTTACACTAGCGACAACTACGAGCAGTACTTC	CASSYTSDNYEQYF
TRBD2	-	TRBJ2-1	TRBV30	TGTGCCTGGAGGGGGCTAGTAGCGGGAGGGTGGAATGAGCAGTTCTTC	CAWRGLVAGGWNEQFF
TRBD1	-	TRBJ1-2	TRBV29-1	TGCAGCGTTGAAGGGGGGACAGGGGGCCGCTATGGCTACACCTTC	CSVEGGTGGRYGYTF
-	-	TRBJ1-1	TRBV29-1	TGCACCCTCGGGCAGCACAACACTGAAGCTTTCTTT	CTLGQHNTEAFF
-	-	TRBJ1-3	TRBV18	TGTGCCAGCTCGCCCGATCGGGCAGGAAACACCATATATTTT	CASSPDRAGNTIYF
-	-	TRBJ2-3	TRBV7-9	TGTGCCAGCAGCCCAACAGGAGGCAGGATAGATACGCAGTATTTT	CASSPTGGRIDTQYF
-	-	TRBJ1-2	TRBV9	TGTGCCAGCAGCGTAGCTACCCCGTATAACTATGGCTACACCTTC	CASSVATPYNYGYTF
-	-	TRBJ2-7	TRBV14	TGTGCCAGCAGCCGGGCGGGACCCAGCTACGAGCAGTACTTC	CASSRAGPSYEQYF
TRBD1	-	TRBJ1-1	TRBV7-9	TGTGCCAGCAGCTTTCAGACAGGGAAAGCTTTCTTT	CASSFQTGKAFF
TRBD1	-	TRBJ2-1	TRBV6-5	TGTGCCAGCAGTAGTACAGGGGGAAGCTACAATGAGCAGTTCTTC	CASSSTGGSYNEQFF
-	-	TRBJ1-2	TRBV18	TGTGCCAGCTCACCACAGACGGACGATGGCTACACCTTC	CASSPQTDDGYTF
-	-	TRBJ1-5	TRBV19	TGTGCCAGTAGTAGCGCAGTTAGCAATCAGCCCCAGCATTTT	CASSSAVSNQPQHF
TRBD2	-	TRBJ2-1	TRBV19	TGTGCCAGTACCCCCCGGGTAGCGGGGGGCTCCTACAATGAGCAGTTCTTC	CASTPRVAGGSYNEQFF
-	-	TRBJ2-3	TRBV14	TGTGCCAGCAGCCAAGAAGCCGGGACGAGGCAGTATTTT	CASSQEAGTRQYF
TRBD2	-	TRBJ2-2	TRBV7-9	TGTGCCAGCAGCTTAGCGACTAGCTGGGAGACCGGGGAGCTGTTTTTT	CASSLATSWETGELFF
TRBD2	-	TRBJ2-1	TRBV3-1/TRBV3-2	TGTGCCAGCAGCCAAGAGCGGGGGGCAGTCAAGCAGTTCTTC	CASSQERGAVKQFF
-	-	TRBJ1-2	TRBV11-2	TGTGCCAGCAGCTTAGACGCGTATGGCTACACCTTC	CASSLDAYGYTF
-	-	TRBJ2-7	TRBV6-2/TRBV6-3	TGTGCCAGCAGTTACTCGACAGCTGGCTACGAGCAGTACTTC	CASSYSTAGYEQYF
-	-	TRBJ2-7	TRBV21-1	TGTGCCAGCAGCCGGAGTTCCGGGAGCTCCTACGAGCAGTACTTC	CASSRSSGSSYEQYF
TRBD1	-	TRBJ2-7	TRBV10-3	TGTGCCATCAGAGAACAGGGGGCCTACGAGCAGTACTTC	CAIREQGAYEQYF
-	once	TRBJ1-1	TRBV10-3	TGTGCCATCAGGCGGGGACCGGAGGGTTTTGAAGCTTTCTTT	CAIRRGPEGFEAFF
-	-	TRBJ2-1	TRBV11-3	TGTGCCAGCAGCCCGGGGGCTATGGGCTCCTACAATGAGCAGTTCTTC	CASSPGAMGSYNEQFF
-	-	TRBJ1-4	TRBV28	TGTGCCAGCAGTTCAGGATTTGTTTTTGCAACTAATGAAAAACTGTTTTTT	CASSSGFVFATNEKLFF
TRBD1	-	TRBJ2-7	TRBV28	TGTGCCAGCAGTTTCGCCAGGGGGAACTACGAGCAGTACTTC	CASSFARGNYEQYF
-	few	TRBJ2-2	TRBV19	TGTGCCAGTAGTATCGGCGGAACCGGGGAGCTGTTTTTT	CASSIGGTGELFF
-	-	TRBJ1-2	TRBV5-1	TGCGCCAGCAGCGTAGGGGGGAATGGCTACACCTTC	CASSVGGNGYTF
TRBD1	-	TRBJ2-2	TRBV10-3	TGTGCCATCAGGGCAACAGGGGGCACGTTTACCGGGGAGCTGTTTTTT	CAIRATGGTFTGELFF
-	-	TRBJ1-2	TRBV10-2	TGCGCCAGCACTCCAGTGGTTAACTATGGCTACACCTTC	CASTPVVNYGYTF
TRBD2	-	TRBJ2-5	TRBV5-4	TGTGCCAGCAGCTTGGCGGGGGGGCAGGGAGAGACCCAGTACTTC	CASSLAGGQGETQYF
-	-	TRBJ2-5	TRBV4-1	TGCGCCAGCAGCCAAGAGTTCCAGAGCCCAGGAACCCAGTACTTC	CASSQEFQSPGTQYF
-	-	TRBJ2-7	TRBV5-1	TGCGCCAGCAGCTTGGAGGTCGCCTCCTACGAGCAGTACTTC	CASSLEVASYEQYF
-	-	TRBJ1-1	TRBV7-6	TGTGCCAGCAGCTTAGGTAGGAACACTGAAGCTTTCTTT	CASSLGRNTEAFF
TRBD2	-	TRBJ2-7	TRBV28	TGTGCCAGCAGTCCCGGGACTAGCGGGTACTTCTACGAGCAGTACTTC	CASSPGTSGYFYEQYF
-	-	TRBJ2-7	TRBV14	TGTGCCAGCAGCCAGGGGGGTAAAGCCGAGCAGTACTTC	CASSQGGKAEQYF
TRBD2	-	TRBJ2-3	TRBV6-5	TGTGCCAGCAAAGCCGACGCTAGCGGTCGGGATACGCAGTATTTT	CASKADASGRDTQYF
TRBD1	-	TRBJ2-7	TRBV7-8	TGTGCCAGCAGCCGGGACAGGGGTGGCGAGCAGTACTTC	CASSRDRGGEQYF
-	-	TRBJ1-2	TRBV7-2	TGTGCCAGCAGCTTAGTGGAGTTGGTGGGCTACACCTTC	CASSLVELVGYTF
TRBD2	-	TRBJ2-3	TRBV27	TGTGCCAGCAGTCCTCCCCCCGGGACTAGCGGGGGGTTCGTGAATACGCAGTATTTT	CASSPPPGTSGGFVNTQYF
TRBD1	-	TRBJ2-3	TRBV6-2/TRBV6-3	TGTGCCAGCAGTAACTGGGGACAGGGGGGCACAGATACGCAGTATTTT	CASSNWGQGGTDTQYF
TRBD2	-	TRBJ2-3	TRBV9	TGTGCCAGCAGCTCCCGAGGTGCTAGCGGAACTCCGGATACGCAGTATTTT	CASSSRGASGTPDTQYF
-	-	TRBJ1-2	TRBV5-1	TGCGCCAGCAGCCCGGGTCTCTATGGCTACACCTTC	CASSPGLYGYTF
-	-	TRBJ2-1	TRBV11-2	TGTGCCAGCAGCTTAATTTACCGTCCCTACAATGAGCAGTTCTTC	CASSLIYRPYNEQFF
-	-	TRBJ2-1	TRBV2	TGTGCCAGCAGTGAACAGCCTTACAATGAGCAGTTCTTC	CASSEQPYNEQFF
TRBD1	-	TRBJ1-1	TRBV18	TGTGCCAGCTCCCGGGACAGGTACACTGAAGCTTTCTTT	CASSRDRYTEAFF
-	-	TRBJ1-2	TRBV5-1	TGCGCCAGCAGCTTTCGGTCGGGCGGCTATGGCTACACCTTC	CASSFRSGGYGYTF
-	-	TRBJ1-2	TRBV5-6	TGTGCCAGCAGCTTAGGACGCCAAGGAGGCTACACCTTC	CASSLGRQGGYTF
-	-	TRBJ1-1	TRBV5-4	TGTGCCAGCAGCCCCGGAAATCTGGGCACTGAAGCTTTCTTT	CASSPGNLGTEAFF
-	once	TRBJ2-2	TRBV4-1	TGCGCCAGCAGCCATTCGACAGAAAGGTCGTCGGCCGGGGAGCTGTTTTTT	CASSHSTERSSAGELFF